This TCR beta chain was obtained from a study of neurological immune-mediated disorders. V lost 2 bases to trimming and J lost 5 bases, with 11 bases between them. CDR3 length: 14 residues. The germline CDR1 and CDR2 sequences are MDHEN and SYDVKM. This clonotype was seen repeatedly, ten times or more. Time point defined: longitudinal time-point 3. TCRdb processed the 5' RACE reads anew with MiXCR; each CDR3 protein has one entry. Of 45,000 to 60,000 distinct CDR3 sequences in the sample, over 9.5% were seen once. The source of this sequence is a male donor with HTLV-1-associated myelopathy (HAM/TSP). The source material was PBMCs. The V and J genes are TRBV28 and TRBJ2-3; the D gene is possibly TRBD1 (6 bases). The CDR3 reads CASSLTGWKDTQYF. The CDR3 nucleotides read TGTGCCAGCAGTTTAACAGGGTGGAAAGATACGCAGTATTTT.